This T cell receptor beta chain came from a study of shared clonotypes between healthy human individuals. Measured with immunoSEQ multiplex PCR; TCRdb has only the in-frame clones, and not every one. The sample shows around 1.5 million clones, approximately 98% of them seen only once. CDR3 length: 14 residues. Germline CDR1 is SGHNT and CDR2 is YYREEE (reference sequence). The ends were cut back, 5 bases at V and 3 bases at J, with 14 bases in the middle. This TCR derives from a man aged 25 to 45 in good health. Sequenced: naive CD4+ T cells sorted from blood. Documented subset: CD45RA+ positively selected. This sequence joins TRBV5-4 and TRBJ2-5, with D unresolved. The CDR3 DNA reads as TGTGCCAGCAGTACAAAGCTCGAGGAAGAGACCCAGTACTTC. Translation gives CASSTKLEEETQYF.